A single sample gave rise to the 21 T cell receptor beta chains below, sequenced in a study of T cells in Graves' hyperthyroidism and ophthalmopathy. The CDR3 regions of TCR beta were amplified from RNA transcripts. Carried out on the TCR CDR3, a first-round RT-PCR used the HTBI primer set. TCRdb redid the calling of the multiplex PCR reads with MiXCR, one entry per CDR3 protein. Among fewer than 550,000 distinct CDR3 sequences listed, 15% to 19% were seen once. Source material: blood. The receptors originated from a woman aged 18-29 years with Graves' hyperthyroidism.

This clonotype has at least ten counts. The chain recombines TRBV28 with TRBJ2-7; 7 nucleotides match TRBD1. The CDR3 consists of 13 residues. Germline V gene data show CDR1 as MDHEN and CDR2 as SYDVKM. With 6 bases clipped from V and 4 bases from J, the junction kept 6 bases outside the gene matches. CDR3 region: CASRTGAKYEQYF. The CDR3 nucleotides read TGTGCCAGCAGAACAGGGGCGAAATACGAGCAGTACTTC.

V usage is TRBV12-3 or TRBV12-4 and J usage is TRBJ2-1; no definite D call. CDR3 length equals 11 residues. V lost 10 bases and J lost 7, with 11 bases in between. DNA for the CDR3: TGTGCCACCCGGTTGGGGAATGAGCAGTTCTTC. Protein product: CATRLGNEQFF.

The chain is built from TRBV30 and TRBJ1-6; TRBD1 aligns across 9 bases. V was pared by 2 bases and J by 7 bases, with 9 bases of the junction left unmatched. This CDR3 spans 16 amino acids. Germline assignment: CDR1 GTSNPN and CDR2 SVGIG (reference sequence). CDR3 nucleotide sequence: TGTGCCTGGAGTAGGGGGGACAGGGAGCGAAATTCACCCCTCCACTTT. Translated, it gives CAWSRGDRERNSPLHF. The full variable domain, in which reference TRBV30 and TRBJ1-6 provide the parts outside the CDR3, is SQTIHQWPATLVQPVGSPLSLECTVEGTSNPNLYWYRQAAGRGLQLLFYSVGIGQISSEVPQNLSASRPQDRQFILSSKKLLLSDSGFYLCAWSRGDRERNSPLHFGNGTRLTVT.

This clonotype was observed many times. The CDR3 loop is CASRSGRAYNEQFF. The CDR3 DNA reads as TGTGCCAGCCGAAGCGGGAGGGCCTACAATGAGCAGTTCTTC. V and J are TRBV18 and TRBJ2-1; 10 nucleotides line up with TRBD2. V gave up 8 bases and J gave up 2 bases; unmatched junction bases: 3. CDR3 length equals 14 residues. CDR1 KGHSH and CDR2 LQKENI come from the germline V gene.

This clonotype is a singleton in its sample. This may be a read error: a much more frequent sequence differs by one nucleotide. The chain links TRBV11-2 to TRBJ1-1; 7 nucleotides align to TRBD1. Per the germline V gene, CDR1 is SGHAT and CDR2 is FQNNGV. The CDR3 sequence is 13 residues long. CDR3 in amino acids: CASTLIRGARAFF. Written as DNA, the CDR3 is TGTGCCAGCACCTTAATCAGGGGGGCGCGAGCTTTCTTT. The full variable domain, rest sourced from reference TRBV11-2 and TRBJ1-1, is EAGVAQSPRYKIIEKRQSVAFWCNPISGHATLYWYQQILGQGPKLLIQFQNNGVVDDSQLPKDRFSAERLKGVDSTLKIQPAKLEDSAVYLCASTLIRGARAFFGQGTRLTVV.

This chain connects TRBV6-5 to TRBJ2-2, with D unclear. The germline V gene encodes CDR1 MNHEY and CDR2 SVGAGI. Between the trimmed V and J ends, which lost 7 bases and 3 bases, there was a span of 18 bases. The CDR3 loop spans 16 amino acids. The CDR3 DNA sequence: TGTGCCAGCATTACCGGCCTCTACTACGACACCGGGGAGCTGTTTTTT. Translating gives CASITGLYYDTGELFF.

The chain uses TRBV6-9 and TRBJ2-1; 11 bases are shared with TRBD2. Germline assignment: CDR1 MNHGY and CDR2 SVAAGI. Trimming removed 3 bases from V and 5 bases from J; junction bases left unmatched: 6. The CDR3 extends over 16 amino acids. This CDR3 reads CASSYLAGGGNNEQFF. The DNA for the CDR3 is TGTGCCAGCAGTTACTTAGCGGGAGGGGGAAACAATGAGCAGTTCTTC.

This clonotype was counted ten times or more. The V and J genes are TRBV4-1 and TRBJ2-3; 12 nucleotides align to TRBD2. Germline-derived CDR1 and CDR2 are MGHRA and YSYEKL. The J segment lost 2 bases and the V segment lost 4 bases, leaving 4 bases of the junction unmatched. This CDR3 has 16 residues. The CDR3 DNA follows: TGCGCCAGCAGCCCCGGACTAGCGGGGTACACAGATACGCAGTATTTT. Translation gives CASSPGLAGYTDTQYF.

This clonotype was picked up one time. The rearrangement joins TRBV24-1 to TRBJ1-3; no definite D call. The CDR3 is made up of 16 amino acids. V lost 8 bases and J lost 0, with 16 bases in between. Germline CDR1 reads KGHDR; CDR2 reads SFDVKD. CDR3 loop: CATTVCVKSSGNTIYF. CDR3 DNA sequence: TGTGCCACCACCGTCTGCGTGAAGAGCTCTGGAAACACCATATATTTT.

This clonotype was counted between two and nine times. This sequence may be a read error, since a much larger clone differs from it by one base. The genes are TRBV20-1 and TRBJ2-1; 8 nucleotides match TRBD2. The J call is in doubt because the DNA end fits TRBJ2-7 better. Germline CDR1 DFQATT, CDR2 SNEGSKA (reference sequence). This CDR3 has 14 amino acids. CDR3 sequence (DNA): TGCAGTGCCTTAAATGCGGGACTAGGCAATGAGCAGTACTTC. Translating gives CSALNAGLGNEQYF.

This clonotype has a single count. The J gene is TRBJ1-6, the V gene TRBV2; TRBD1 agrees at 9 bases. The CDR3 covers 15 residues. The germline V gene encodes CDR1 SNHLY and CDR2 FYNNEI. After removal of 6 bases from V and 7 bases from J, the junction contained 7 bases not matched to a gene. The CDR3 coding sequence is TGTGCCAGCAGCTCCGGGACAGGGACGAATTCACCCCTCCACTTT. This codes for CASSSGTGTNSPLHF.

This clonotype has ten or more counts. This rearrangement joins TRBV10-3 to TRBJ1-1; D unclear. Trimming cost V 3 bases and J 5 bases, with 13 bases left between them. Germline V gene data show CDR1 as ENHRY and CDR2 as SYGVKD. This CDR3 has 14 residues. The CDR3 reads CAISDLTFTTEAFF. For the CDR3, the DNA is TGTGCCATCAGTGATCTGACATTTACTACTGAAGCTTTCTTT.

This clonotype was picked up a small number of times. This chain links TRBV29-1 with TRBJ2-2; tentatively, D is TRBD1 (5 bases). Between the trimmed V and J ends, which lost 8 bases and 5 bases, there was a span of 12 bases. The CDR3 sequence is 12 residues long. The germline gives CDR1 SQVTM, CDR2 ANQGSEA. CDR3 residues: CSLRARTGELFF. DNA of the CDR3: TGCAGCCTCAGGGCTCGTACCGGGGAGCTGTTTTTT.

The chain combines TRBV12-3 or TRBV12-4 with TRBJ2-3, with a tentative D call TRBD2 (5 bases). The V end lost 1 base, the J end lost 0 bases, and 11 bases lay between the germline ends. The CDR3 has 16 residues. The CDR3 loop is CASSLDPSPSTDTQYF. The CDR3 coding sequence is TGTGCCAGCAGTTTAGATCCTAGCCCTAGCACAGATACGCAGTATTTT.

The J gene is TRBJ1-5, the V gene TRBV6-2 or TRBV6-3; 11 bases map to TRBD1. Germline CDR1 reads MNHEY; CDR2 reads SVGEGT. V shed 6 bases, J shed 4 bases, and the junction held 14 bases outside the gene matches. The CDR3 is 18 residues long. CDR3 nucleotides: TGTGCCAGCAGCCCCCACGGCGGGACAGGGGGTTGGAATCAGCCCCAGCATTTT. The encoded protein is CASSPHGGTGGWNQPQHF.

This clonotype has just a few counts. The V and J genes are TRBV25-1 and TRBJ2-5, with a weak D call TRBD1 (6 bases). V lost 0 bases, J lost 3 bases, and 11 bases lay in between. Germline V CDR1 and CDR2: MGHDK, SYGVNS. The CDR3 runs to 15 residues. This CDR3 reads CASSEYRTDKETQYF. CDR3 DNA: TGTGCCAGCAGTGAATATAGGACAGACAAAGAGACCCAGTACTTC.

In this sample, this clonotype turned up many times. The CDR3: CASSLSRGRTNQPQHF. The CDR3 DNA reads TGTGCCAGCAGTTTGAGTCGCGGGAGAACTAATCAGCCCCAGCATTTT. The chain carries TRBV28 and TRBJ1-5; unclear D gene. Deletions cut 3 bases from V and 4 bases from J, with 16 bases between. There are 16 residues in the CDR3. Germline CDR1 and CDR2: MDHEN and SYDVKM.

A single count supports this clonotype. The CDR3 protein is CASSLKIGLAGGLTGELFF. The CDR3 DNA reads as TGTGCCAGCAGCTTAAAGATCGGACTAGCGGGAGGTCTCACCGGGGAGCTGTTTTTT. This chain connects TRBV11-2 to TRBJ2-2; 14 bases agree with TRBD2. Trimming removed 2 bases from V and 4 bases from J; junction bases left unmatched: 9. This CDR3 has 19 amino acids. Germline values: CDR1 SGHAT, CDR2 FQNNGV.

This clonotype was seen at least ten times. The genes are TRBV5-1 and TRBJ1-1; a weak D match, TRBD1 (5 bases). V was cut by 0 bases and J by 0 bases, with 12 bases left in between. Germline values: CDR1 SGHRS, CDR2 YFSETQ. This CDR3 spans 16 amino acids. CDR3 sequence reads: CASSLERGSLNTEAFF. CDR3 DNA sequence: TGCGCCAGCAGCTTGGAAAGGGGAAGCTTGAACACTGAAGCTTTCTTT.

The rearrangement uses TRBV6-1 and TRBJ1-4; D unclear. Trimming left V 6 bases short and J 4 bases short, with 12 bases between. In germline, CDR1 is MNHNS, CDR2 SASEGT. CDR3 length: 14 amino acids. CDR3 in DNA: TGTGCCAGCAGCCTACGACTGAGTAATGAAAAACTGTTTTTT. This codes for CASSLRLSNEKLFF.

This clonotype was counted between two and nine times. The J gene is TRBJ2-1, the V gene TRBV13; D not resolved. The CDR3 totals 14 residues. Germline CDR1 and CDR2: PRHDT and FYEKMQ (reference sequence). V gave up 7 bases and J gave up 0 bases, with 10 bases separating them. The CDR3 sequence is CASTRESSYNEQFF. The CDR3 DNA is TGTGCCAGCACCAGAGAGAGCTCCTACAATGAGCAGTTCTTC.